Following are 10 T cell receptor beta chains from one sample sequenced in a study of blood T cells in healthy people across ages. Through a sample-barcoded 5' primer and a J-beta primer mix, a second PCR was run for roughly 6 to 12 cycles. Each CDR3 protein is one row after TCRdb ran MiXCR on the 5' RACE reads. Counted here are around 870,000 distinct CDR3 sequences, 29% occurring once; the ten biggest clones make up 17%. The material sequenced was blood. The receptors come from a woman aged 80 or over in good health.

This clonotype was counted once. The V and J genes are TRBV4-3 and TRBJ2-7; 8 bases fit TRBD2. This CDR3 region has 15 residues. CDR1 LGHNA and CDR2 YSLEER come from the germline V gene. Trimming cost V 0 bases and J 7 bases; bases outside gene matches: 8. As DNA, the CDR3 is TGCGCCAGCAGCCAAGATCTAGCGGGTTGCAATGAGCAGTACTTC. It translates to CASSQDLAGCNEQYF.

This clonotype was found a few times. A single base separates this from a much larger clone, so it may be a read error. The V and J genes are TRBV10-3 and TRBJ2-3; maybe TRBD2 (5 bases). Germline-derived CDR1 and CDR2 are ENHRY and SYGVKD. This CDR3 has 17 amino acids. Deletions cut 0 bases from V and 6 bases from J, with 19 bases between. CDR3 DNA sequence: TGTGCCATCAGTGAGTCGGGAACGGGATGGGCGTGGGATACGCAGTATTTT. Protein: CAISESGTGWAWDTQYF.

This clonotype occurred a few times. A much larger clonotype is one base distant, so this may be a read error. The V call is TRBV20-1, the J call TRBJ2-1; TRBD1 agrees at 10 bases. CDR3 length equals 15 residues. With 0 bases clipped from V and 4 bases from J, the junction kept 3 bases outside the gene matches. Germline values: CDR1 DFQATT, CDR2 SNEGSKA (reference sequence). DNA for the CDR3: TGCAGTGCTAGAGAGCGGGACAGGGGATACAATGAGCAGTTCTTC. As protein: CSARERDRGYNEQFF.

This clonotype was found many times. The rearrangement joins TRBV7-2 to TRBJ2-3; D is uncertain. The CDR3 runs to 14 residues. Trimming stripped 2 bases from V and 3 bases from J, with 9 bases between. CDR1 is SGHTA, CDR2 FQGNSA, per germline. In DNA form, the CDR3 reads TGTGCCAGCAGCTTATCTAGAGGAACAGATACGCAGTATTTT. This encodes CASSLSRGTDTQYF.

This clonotype was seen ten or more times. The chain links TRBV2 to TRBJ1-5; 11 bases are shared with TRBD1. The CDR3 runs 15 residues. Unmatched junction bases numbered 4, after V lost 5 bases and J lost 4 bases. The germline V gene has CDR1 SNHLY and CDR2 FYNNEI. CDR3 sequence: CASSPGTGGNQPQHF. The CDR3 DNA reads TGTGCCAGCAGTCCCGGGACAGGGGGAAATCAGCCCCAGCATTTT.

The table lists this clonotype with a count of one. The chain employs TRBV20-1 and TRBJ2-7; TRBD1 might be the D (5 bases). The J call could be wrong; TRBJ2-5 is a better fit for the DNA end. CDR3 length: 17 residues. Germline V gene data show CDR1 as DFQATT and CDR2 as SNEGSKA (reference sequence). CDR3 protein: CSASERISGHMVETQYF. CDR3 DNA sequence: TGCAGTGCTAGTGAAAGAATTTCCGGACATATGGTGGAGACCCAGTACTTC.

In regard to this clonotype: The junction departs from the called germline gene at one end, perhaps through a read error. The J gene is TRBJ2-3, the V gene TRBV12-3 or TRBV12-4; no clear D. This CDR3 region has 14 residues. This CDR3 reads CASSFRNTEDAQYF. The CDR3 DNA reads TGTGCCAGCAGTTTTCGTAATACAGAAGATGCGCAGTATTTT.

As concerns this clonotype: One end of the junction is discordant with germline, which a read error may explain. This chain uses TRBV9 with TRBJ2-2, with D possibly being TRBD1 or TRBD2 (5 bases each). Looked up from germline, CDR1 is SGDLS and CDR2 is YYNGEE. The CDR3 extends over 14 amino acids. The CDR3 protein is CASSGSSRDGERFF. The CDR3 DNA reads as TGTGCCAGCAGCGGCTCCTCACGGGACGGGGAGCGGTTTTTT.

Ten or more counts support this clonotype. The chain recombines TRBV20-1 with TRBJ2-5, with a possible D match to TRBD1 (5 bases). CDR1 and CDR2 (germline): DFQATT, SNEGSKA (reference sequence). This CDR3 region has 13 residues. V was clipped by 5 bases and J by 3 bases, with 13 bases between them. This CDR3 is CSAQTDREETQYF. The CDR3 nucleotides are TGCAGTGCTCAGACAGATAGGGAAGAGACCCAGTACTTC.

This clonotype was found many times. This chain uses TRBV29-1 with TRBJ1-2, with a weak D call TRBD1 (5 bases). With 7 bases removed from V and 0 bases from J, the gap between germline ends came to 21 bases. Germline V gives CDR1 SQVTM, CDR2 ANQGSEA. The length of the CDR3 is 16 residues. The CDR3 nucleotides read TGCAGCGCGTTGCGGCCTCAGGGAGGGACTAACTATGGCTACACCTTC. Protein: CSALRPQGGTNYGYTF.